This T cell receptor (beta chain) emerged from a study of identical twins. Only a few counts were recorded for this clonotype. Its antigen remains unknown. A universal primer binding site was introduced by template switching. The final cDNA contained unique molecular identifiers. TCRdb passed the 5' RACE reads through MiXCR, listing each CDR3 protein once. The sample lists hundreds of thousands of distinct CDR3 sequences, 10% to 15% occurring once. Study conclusions and caveats: Cross-sectional statistics, not tracking of the same donors, supported the conclusions. Abundant beta clonotypes from cord blood bore fewer insertions; memory repertoires lacked this pattern.

Germline V gene lookup returns CDR1 MNHEY and CDR2 SMNVEV (reference sequence). The junction had 11 bases not matched to a gene; V was cut back by 4 bases and J by 2 bases. The CDR3 totals 16 residues. The same data also contributed to another study, on yellow fever vaccine responses in identical twins. That investigation notes: Twin vaccine T cell responses reportedly seemed partly convergent, partly personalized.

This clonotype was obtained from a woman younger than 35 in good health. The chain joins TRBV27 to TRBJ2-7, with TRBD2 matching over 7 bases. Sequencing used PBMCs. CDR3 DNA: TGTGCCAGCAGTTCGTGGGGGGGGAAAGGGACCTACGAGCAGTACTTC. Translating it yields CASSSWGGKGTYEQYF.